The entry that follows covers one T cell receptor beta chain sequence. The assay was immunoSEQ multiplex PCR, and TCRdb's table has in-frame clones only and misses some. The sample has roughly 2.2 million clones; about 92% are singletons. These data belong to a study of shared clonotypes between healthy human individuals. V shed 0 bases and J shed 5 bases, with 13 bases lying between them. The CDR3 is made up of 15 amino acids. Germline values: CDR1 MNHNS, CDR2 SASEGT. The chain joins TRBV6-1 to TRBJ2-5, with D tentatively TRBD1 (5 bases). The receptor was isolated from a man younger than 30 in good health. Some clones in this sample may be carry-over from other donors' samples. Sequencing was done on a sample of naive CD4+ T cells from PBMCs. Subset: CD45RA+ positively selected. CDR3 sequence (DNA): TGTGCCAGCAGTGAAGCGGGCAGGGCACGCGAGACCCAGTACTTC. Its translation is CASSEAGRARETQYF.